The 25 T cell receptor beta chains below were found in one sample sequenced in a study of blood T cell repertoires in COVID-19. Assay used: immunoSEQ multiplex PCR; TCRdb lists only in-frame clones, some missing. The sample has 150,000 to 200,000 clones, nearly 90% seen once; the top ten hold about 0.66%. The sample taken for sequencing was peripheral blood. Receptors originate from a man aged 50-60 years with acute or convalescent COVID-19.

This sequence joins TRBV5-1 and TRBJ2-3, with D perhaps matching TRBD2 (6 bases). CDR1 SGHRS and CDR2 YFSETQ come from the germline V gene. This CDR3 region has 17 residues. The V end lost 1 base, the J end lost 3 bases, and 18 bases lay between the germline ends. This chain's CDR3 is CASSLFPPGVGTDTQYF. CDR3 coding DNA: TGCGCCAGCAGCTTGTTCCCCCCGGGGGTGGGTACAGATACGCAGTATTTT.

This clone was counted only a few times. The chain couples TRBV5-1 to TRBJ2-1, with TRBD1 identical over 7 bases. V shed 3 bases and J 0 bases; nucleotides not matched to a gene: 3. Per the germline V gene, CDR1 is SGHRS and CDR2 is YFSETQ. The CDR3 consists of 15 residues. In DNA form, the CDR3 reads TGCGCCAGCAGCTCGGGACAGCGCTCCTACAATGAGCAGTTCTTC. This translates into CASSSGQRSYNEQFF.

The chain recombines TRBV19 with TRBJ1-5; D is unclear. CDR3 length: 13 amino acids. Between the trimmed V and J ends, which lost 5 bases and 7 bases, there was a span of 12 bases. Germline CDR1 reads LNHDA; CDR2 reads SQIVND (reference sequence). The CDR3 here is CASSRKTEQPQHF. CDR3 nucleotides: TGTGCCAGTAGTCGGAAAACAGAACAGCCCCAGCATTTT. Filled out from reference TRBV19 and TRBJ1-5, the complete variable domain reads DGGITQSPKYLFRKEGQNVTLSCEQNLNHDAMYWYRQDPGQGLRLIYYSQIVNDFQKGDIAEGYSVSREKKESFPLTVTSAQKNPTAFYLCASSRKTEQPQHFGDGTRLSIL.

Only one count was recorded for this clone. The J gene is TRBJ2-3, the V gene TRBV5-6, with 12 bases identical to TRBD2. V dropped 3 bases and J dropped 9; count of bases not matched to a gene: 11. Germline CDR1 is SGHDT and CDR2 is YYEEEE. The CDR3 extends over 16 amino acids. CDR3 residues: CASSWGLAGLGGTQYF. The CDR3 DNA follows: TGTGCCAGCAGCTGGGGACTAGCGGGCCTTGGGGGCACGCAGTATTTT.

This clone was picked up one time. The chain is built from TRBV6-6 and TRBJ1-5; maybe TRBD1 (6 bases). V was pared by 7 bases and J by 5 bases, with 21 bases between. The germline gives CDR1 MNHNY, CDR2 SVGAGI (reference sequence). The CDR3 is 16 residues long. The CDR3 sequence is CASTIQAGAGYQPQHF. CDR3 bases: TGTGCCAGCACCATACAGGCGGGGGCAGGCTATCAGCCCCAGCATTTT.

The genes are TRBV30 and TRBJ2-2; weak D call: TRBD1 (6 bases). The germline gives CDR1 GTSNPN, CDR2 SVGIG (reference sequence). The length of the CDR3 is 14 residues. With 3 bases removed from V and 2 bases from J, the gap between germline ends came to 10 bases. The CDR3, as DNA: TGTGCCTGGAGACAGGACAGTAACACCGGGGAGCTGTTTTTT. Amino acids: CAWRQDSNTGELFF. The variable domain in full, with the rest retrieved from reference TRBV30 and TRBJ2-2, is SQTIHQWPATLVQPVGSPLSLECTVEGTSNPNLYWYRQAAGRGLQLLFYSVGIGQISSEVPQNLSASRPQDRQFILSSKKLLLSDSGFYLCAWRQDSNTGELFFGEGSRLTVL.

J is TRBJ2-7 and V is TRBV7-9, with 7 bases that match TRBD1. The CDR3 has 13 residues. The germline CDR1 and CDR2 sequences are SEHNR and FQNEAQ (reference sequence). Germline trimming cut 8 bases from V and 7 bases from J; bases unmatched to any gene: 11. In nucleotides, the CDR3 is TGTGCCAGCTGGGGCCAGGGGGATCAGGAGCAGTACTTC. Protein product: CASWGQGDQEQYF.

J is TRBJ2-1 and V is TRBV6-2 or TRBV6-3, with a tentative D call TRBD2 (7 bases). V was clipped by 0 bases and J by 0 bases, with 12 bases between them. This CDR3 spans 17 amino acids. Germline-derived CDR1 and CDR2 are MNHEY and SVGEGT. CDR3 region: CASSYSRGGASYNEQFF. The CDR3 coding sequence is TGTGCCAGCAGTTACTCGAGGGGGGGCGCCTCCTACAATGAGCAGTTCTTC.

This chain uses TRBV19 with TRBJ2-2, with 9 bases lining up with TRBD1. J gave up 7 bases and V 5 bases, and 8 bases lay outside the gene matches. From germline, CDR1 is LNHDA and CDR2 SQIVND (reference sequence). This CDR3 comprises 15 residues. CDR3 sequence: CASSPRDRELGELFF. CDR3 nucleotides: TGTGCCAGTAGTCCCCGGGACAGGGAGCTCGGGGAGCTGTTTTTT.

This clone was observed a handful of times. The rearrangement joins TRBV18 to TRBJ1-5, with 8 bases lining up with TRBD1. With 5 bases clipped from V and 0 bases from J, the junction kept 9 bases outside the gene matches. CDR1 and CDR2 from the germline V gene are KGHSH and LQKENI. The CDR3 has 17 residues. The CDR3 DNA follows: TGTGCCAGCTCAGCGAATCAGGGGGCCGATAGCAATCAGCCCCAGCATTTT. This sequence encodes CASSANQGADSNQPQHF.

The chain has TRBV14 and TRBJ2-2, with 14 positions matching TRBD2. The CDR3 spans 19 residues. The germline V gene encodes CDR1 SGHDN and CDR2 FVKESK. The J segment lost 0 bases and the V segment lost 1 base, leaving 4 bases of the junction unmatched. CDR3 sequence (DNA): TGTGCCAGCAGCCAAGCCCGGACTAGCGGGGGGCCGAACACCGGGGAGCTGTTTTTT. This gives the protein CASSQARTSGGPNTGELFF.

The chain is built from TRBV7-3 and TRBJ2-5; 8 nucleotides match TRBD1. V was pared by 5 bases and J by 5 bases, with 7 bases of the junction left unmatched. CDR3 length equals 14 residues. Germline CDR1 SGHTA, CDR2 FQGTGA. CDR3 DNA: TGTGCCAGCAGCCTCGGACAGGGCCACGAGACCCAGTACTTC. Residues: CASSLGQGHETQYF.

This chain joins TRBV5-4 and TRBJ2-3; 8 nucleotides align to TRBD2. Losses at the gene ends were 2 bases for V and 5 bases for J; bases not matched to a gene: 10. The CDR3 extends over 16 amino acids. Germline CDR1 SGHNT, CDR2 YYREEE (reference sequence). For the CDR3, the DNA is TGTGCCAGCAGCTTTGGGGGTAGCGGGATAAAAGATACGCAGTATTTT. Protein: CASSFGGSGIKDTQYF.

The CDR3 DNA reads TGCGCCAGCAGCTCCGGGACAGGGGGTAAGGGCTACACCTTC. The encoded protein is CASSSGTGGKGYTF. The chain joins TRBV5-1 to TRBJ1-2; TRBD1 aligns across 11 bases. The germline CDR1 and CDR2 sequences are SGHRS and YFSETQ. The V segment lost 3 bases and the J segment 8 bases; nucleotides outside the gene matches: 6. The length of the CDR3 is 14 residues.

The chain carries TRBV5-1 and TRBJ1-5; tentative D call: TRBD1 (5 bases). The ends were cut back, 5 bases at V and 2 bases at J, with 14 bases in the middle. The V gene's germline CDR1 is SGHRS and CDR2 YFSETQ. This CDR3 is 15 amino acids long. Written as DNA, the CDR3 is TGCGCCAGCAGTTGGGGGGGTTCGGGCAATCAGCCCCAGCATTTT. This sequence encodes CASSWGGSGNQPQHF. Combining the CDR3 with reference TRBV5-1 and TRBJ1-5 gives the whole variable domain KAGVTQTPRYLIKTRGQQVTLSCSPISGHRSVSWYQQTPGQGLQFLFEYFSETQRNKGNFPGRFSGRQFSNSRSEMNVSTLELGDSALYLCASSWGGSGNQPQHFGDGTRLSIL.

This clone was picked up a small number of times. This chain uses TRBV9 with TRBJ2-3, with 11 bases matching TRBD2. Per the germline V gene, CDR1 is SGDLS and CDR2 is YYNGEE. The CDR3 covers 15 residues. After removal of 0 bases from V and 5 bases from J, the junction contained 2 bases not matched to a gene. In DNA, the CDR3 is TGTGCCAGCAGCGTAGTAGCGGGGGGGCTAGATACGCAGTATTTT. This sequence encodes CASSVVAGGLDTQYF.

The V gene is TRBV6-2 or TRBV6-3, the J gene TRBJ2-2, with 7 bases fitting TRBD2. Germline trimming cut 6 bases from V and 2 bases from J; bases unmatched to any gene: 6. CDR1 is MNHEY and CDR2 is SVGEGT in the germline V gene. The CDR3 spans 15 residues. The CDR3 DNA is TGTGCCAGCAGCCAGCTAGCGGCTAACACCGGGGAGCTGTTTTTT. It encodes CASSQLAANTGELFF.

The V call is TRBV7-2, the J call TRBJ2-5; 7 bases map to TRBD1. Germline V gives CDR1 SGHTA, CDR2 FQGNSA. The V gene end was trimmed by 5 bases and the J gene end by 5 bases; junction bases not matched to a gene: 11. The CDR3 is made up of 15 amino acids. The CDR3 nucleotides are TGTGCCAGCAGCCCCGAAGGGGGCGCGGTGGAGACCCAGTACTTC. It yields the protein CASSPEGGAVETQYF.

V is TRBV19 and J is TRBJ1-5; 7 nucleotides line up with TRBD1. This CDR3 has 17 residues. Trimming removed 3 bases from V and 3 bases from J; junction bases left unmatched: 11. CDR1 is LNHDA, CDR2 SQIVND, per germline (reference sequence). The CDR3 is CASSMQSGTVINQPQHF. The CDR3 DNA follows: TGTGCCAGTAGTATGCAATCCGGGACAGTCATCAATCAGCCCCAGCATTTT.

Remarks on this clone: The germline gene is not matched at one end of the junction; a read error may be the cause. The chain has TRBV3-1 (or the pseudogene TRBV3-2) and TRBJ2-7, with D perhaps TRBD1 (6 bases). The CDR3 runs to 14 residues. Germline assignment: CDR1 LGHDT and CDR2 YNNKEL (reference sequence). CDR3 bases: TGTGCCAGCAGCCAAGCTGGGGGCTCCTCCGAGCAGTACTTC. Its protein product is CASSQAGGSSEQYF.

The chain joins TRBV19 to TRBJ2-3; TRBD2 aligns across 8 bases. Germline V lookup: CDR1 LNHDA, CDR2 SQIVND (reference sequence). This CDR3 is 16 amino acids long. Trimming removed 5 bases from V and 1 base from J; junction bases left unmatched: 8. The CDR3 here is CASSPQFGRGTDTQYF. CDR3 coding DNA: TGTGCCAGTAGTCCCCAATTCGGGAGGGGCACAGATACGCAGTATTTT.

This chain uses TRBV6-5 with TRBJ1-5, with D perhaps matching TRBD1 (5 bases). With 6 bases removed from V and 2 bases from J, the gap between germline ends came to 14 bases. The germline CDR1 and CDR2 sequences are MNHEY and SVGAGI. CDR3 length: 15 residues. The CDR3 here is CASRLAGIGNQPQHF. The CDR3 DNA reads TGTGCCAGCAGACTGGCAGGGATCGGCAATCAGCCCCAGCATTTT.

This clone was seen more than once but under ten times. The V and J genes are TRBV4-2 and TRBJ2-1; the D gene is possibly TRBD2 (6 bases). The V gene's germline CDR1 is LGHNA and CDR2 YNFKEQ. The V end lost 0 bases, the J end lost 6 bases, and 9 bases lay between the germline ends. The CDR3 covers 14 residues. The CDR3 protein is CASSQDMTSNEQFF. The CDR3 DNA follows: TGTGCCAGCAGCCAAGATATGACTAGCAATGAGCAGTTCTTC.

This chain links TRBV6-5 with TRBJ2-2, with a possible D match to TRBD1 (5 bases). CDR3 size: 14 residues. Germline CDR1 is MNHEY and CDR2 is SVGAGI. V was trimmed by 6 bases and J by 3 bases, leaving 11 bases between them. The CDR3 spells CASRRDSYTGELFF. DNA for the CDR3: TGTGCCAGCAGACGCGACAGCTACACCGGGGAGCTGTTTTTT.

J is TRBJ2-3 and V is TRBV27; 7 bases align to TRBD2. The germline V gene has CDR1 MNHEY and CDR2 SMNVEV (reference sequence). J gave up 1 base and V 4 bases, and 5 bases lay outside the gene matches. This CDR3 region has 15 residues. The CDR3 DNA reads TGTGCCAGCAGTTCAAGCGGGGTCCGCACAGATACGCAGTATTTT. This gives the protein CASSSSGVRTDTQYF.